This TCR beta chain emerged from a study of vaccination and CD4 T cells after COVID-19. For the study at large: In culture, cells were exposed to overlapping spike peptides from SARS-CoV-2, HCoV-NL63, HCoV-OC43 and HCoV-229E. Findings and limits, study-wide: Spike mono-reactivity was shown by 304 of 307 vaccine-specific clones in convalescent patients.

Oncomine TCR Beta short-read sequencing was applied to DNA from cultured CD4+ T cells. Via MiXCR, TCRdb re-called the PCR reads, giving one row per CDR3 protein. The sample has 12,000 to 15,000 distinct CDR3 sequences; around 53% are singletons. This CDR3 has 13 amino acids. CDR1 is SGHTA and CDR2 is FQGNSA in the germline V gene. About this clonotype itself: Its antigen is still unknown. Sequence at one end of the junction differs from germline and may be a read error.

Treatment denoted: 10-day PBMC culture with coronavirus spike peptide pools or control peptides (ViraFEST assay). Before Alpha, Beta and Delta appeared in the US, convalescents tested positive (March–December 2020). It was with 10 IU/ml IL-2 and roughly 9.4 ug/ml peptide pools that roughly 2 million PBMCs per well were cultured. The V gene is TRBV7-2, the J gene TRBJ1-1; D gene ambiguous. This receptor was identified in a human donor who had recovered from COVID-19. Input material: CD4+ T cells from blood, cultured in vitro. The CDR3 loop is CASSTDRNTEAYF. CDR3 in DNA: TGTGCCAGCAGCACCGACCGGAACACTGAAGCTTACTTT. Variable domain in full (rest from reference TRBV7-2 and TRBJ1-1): GAGVSQSPSNKVTEKGKDVELRCDPISGHTALYWYRQSLGQGLEFLIYFQGNSAPDKSGLPSDRFSAERTGGSVSTLTIQRTQQEDSAVYLCASSTDRNTEAYFGQGTRLTVV.